The text below deals with one T cell receptor beta chain. Its target is not known. Donors comprised only Caucasian adults living in Nashville, Tennessee. The data are from a study of shared clonotypes between healthy human individuals. Study as a whole: The study used three CD4 naive, three CD4 memory, two CD8 naive and one CD8 memory plate per donor.

Germline CDR1 reads SEHNR; CDR2 reads FQNEAQ (reference sequence). This CDR3 comprises 16 residues. Trimming removed 0 bases from V and 7 bases from J; junction bases left unmatched: 9. Assay: immunoSEQ multiplex PCR; the TCRdb copy retains only in-frame clones and omits some. The sample yields 1.6 million or so clones, about 98.5% seen once. Study results and caveats: Shared clonotypes: about 4.6% naive CD4, 3.5% to 4% naive CD8, about 2.5% memory CD4, 0.4% memory CD8. Sorted-subset sequencing, rarefaction showed, was incomplete despite large depth.

The chain combines TRBV7-9 with TRBJ2-1; 7 bases are a match to TRBD1. This TCR came from a young man in good health. The specimen sequenced was naive CD4+ T cells sorted from blood. The subset: CD45RA+ positively selected. Here the CDR3 DNA reads TGTGCCAGCAGCTTAGCGACAGGGACCCATACAAATGAGCAGTTCTTC. Amino acid sequence: CASSLATGTHTNEQFF.